The rows below give T cell receptor beta chains drawn from one sample of a study of blood T cell repertoires in COVID-19. Assay: immunoSEQ multiplex PCR; the TCRdb copy retains only in-frame clones and omits some. The table lists some 52,000 clones, 80% to 95% of them singletons, with 2.5% to 3.5% in the top ten. Material: peripheral blood. These receptors were collected from a human donor in a cohort sampled during active COVID-19. The CDR3 runs from the conserved cysteine through the conserved F or W. D genes are given only for firm matches. Expanded clones are given a class, and other clones once, few, many or no size at all.

clone_size: medium-sized
d_call: -
j_call: TRBJ2-7
v_call: TRBV3-1/TRBV3-2
cdr3_nt: TGTGCCAGCTCGGTAGCGGAAAACTACGAGCAGTACTTC
cdr3_aa: CASSVAENYEQYF

clone_size: -
d_call: -
j_call: TRBJ2-1
v_call: TRBV11-2
cdr3_nt: TGTGCCAGCAGCCCCAGACTAGTCCCCACCGGCAATGAGCAGTTCTTC
cdr3_aa: CASSPRLVPTGNEQFF

clone_size: -
d_call: -
j_call: TRBJ1-3
v_call: TRBV9
cdr3_nt: TGTGCCAGCAGCATACTGTCTTCAAAGTCTGGAAACACCATATATTTT
cdr3_aa: CASSILSSKSGNTIYF

clone_size: -
d_call: TRBD1
j_call: TRBJ1-5
v_call: TRBV19
cdr3_nt: TGTGCCAGTATCCCGACAGGGGTGGGCGATCAGCCCCAGCATTTT
cdr3_aa: CASIPTGVGDQPQHF

clone_size: -
d_call: -
j_call: TRBJ1-4
v_call: TRBV10-3
cdr3_nt: TGTGCCATCAGGGAGTGGAGGGATGAGGGAAAACTGTTTTTT
cdr3_aa: CAIREWRDEGKLFF

clone_size: -
d_call: TRBD1
j_call: TRBJ1-4
v_call: TRBV19
cdr3_nt: TGTGCCAGTAGGACGGGACAGGGTAATGAAAAACTGTTTTTT
cdr3_aa: CASRTGQGNEKLFF

clone_size: -
d_call: -
j_call: TRBJ1-1
v_call: TRBV12-5
cdr3_nt: TGTGCTAGACCTCGGTACACTGAAGCTTTCTTT
cdr3_aa: CARPRYTEAFF

clone_size: -
d_call: -
j_call: TRBJ1-2
v_call: TRBV21-1
cdr3_nt: TGTGCCAGCAGCAATTTATGGGACAGGCCATTCTTGGGCTACACCTTC
cdr3_aa: CASSNLWDRPFLGYTF

clone_size: -
d_call: TRBD1
j_call: TRBJ1-3
v_call: TRBV6-5
cdr3_nt: TGTGCCAGCAGTTACGCCAGGGGGCAAGGAAACACCATATATTTT
cdr3_aa: CASSYARGQGNTIYF

clone_size: -
d_call: TRBD2
j_call: TRBJ2-3
v_call: TRBV28
cdr3_nt: TGTGCTTACGGGCGGGAGACAGATACGCAGTATTTT
cdr3_aa: CAYGRETDTQYF

clone_size: -
d_call: -
j_call: TRBJ1-2
v_call: TRBV5-1
cdr3_nt: TGCGCCAGCAGCTTGGAAAGCGTAGGAATGAACTTCAACAACTATGGCTACACCTTC
cdr3_aa: CASSLESVGMNFNNYGYTF

clone_size: -
d_call: TRBD1
j_call: TRBJ1-6
v_call: TRBV11-2
cdr3_nt: TGTGCCAGCAGCACCGTCCCGGGACAGGTCCCCCTCCACTTT
cdr3_aa: CASSTVPGQVPLHF

clone_size: -
d_call: -
j_call: TRBJ2-3
v_call: TRBV25-1
cdr3_nt: TGTGCCAGCAGTGTTAGCGGAAAGAGCACAGATACGCAGTATTTT
cdr3_aa: CASSVSGKSTDTQYF

clone_size: -
d_call: TRBD1
j_call: TRBJ2-1
v_call: TRBV7-9
cdr3_nt: TGTGCCAGCAGCTCCCTAGGCGACAGGGCCCCCTACAATGAGCAGTTCTTC
cdr3_aa: CASSSLGDRAPYNEQFF

clone_size: -
d_call: -
j_call: TRBJ2-7
v_call: TRBV5-5
cdr3_nt: TGTGCCAGCAGCTTAAGAGGGGGCTACGAGCAGTACTTC
cdr3_aa: CASSLRGGYEQYF

clone_size: -
d_call: TRBD2
j_call: TRBJ2-1
v_call: TRBV7-3
cdr3_nt: TGTGCCAGCAGCTTAACGACTAGCGGGACGGAGCAGTTCTTC
cdr3_aa: CASSLTTSGTEQFF

clone_size: -
d_call: -
j_call: TRBJ1-1
v_call: TRBV19
cdr3_nt: TGTGCCAGTAGTACGTTTTATACTGAAGCTTTCTTT
cdr3_aa: CASSTFYTEAFF

clone_size: once
d_call: TRBD1
j_call: TRBJ1-2
v_call: TRBV18
cdr3_nt: TGTGCCAGCTCATCCGGGACAGGGGTTGGCTACACCTTC
cdr3_aa: CASSSGTGVGYTF

clone_size: -
d_call: TRBD1
j_call: TRBJ1-1
v_call: TRBV5-4
cdr3_nt: TGTGCCAGCAGCTTGGGGAGGACAGGGGTTACTGAAGCTTTCTTT
cdr3_aa: CASSLGRTGVTEAFF

clone_size: -
d_call: -
j_call: TRBJ1-1
v_call: TRBV6-1
cdr3_nt: TGTGCCAGCAGTGAACAGGGAGGCACTGAAGCTTTCTTT
cdr3_aa: CASSEQGGTEAFF

clone_size: -
d_call: -
j_call: TRBJ1-2
v_call: TRBV11-1
cdr3_nt: TGTGCCAGCAGTCCAGGGTCCGACTATGGCTACACCTTC
cdr3_aa: CASSPGSDYGYTF

clone_size: -
d_call: -
j_call: TRBJ1-6
v_call: TRBV5-1
cdr3_nt: TGCGCCAGCAGCGAGACAGTAGATAATTCACCCCTCCACTTT
cdr3_aa: CASSETVDNSPLHF

clone_size: -
d_call: TRBD1
j_call: TRBJ1-2
v_call: TRBV3-1/TRBV3-2
cdr3_nt: TGTGCCAGCAGCCATACAGACAGGGCTAACTATGGCTACACCTTC
cdr3_aa: CASSHTDRANYGYTF

clone_size: -
d_call: TRBD1
j_call: TRBJ2-7
v_call: TRBV10-2
cdr3_nt: TGCGCCAGCAGCGAACCCACAGGGGTGGAGCAGTACTTC
cdr3_aa: CASSEPTGVEQYF